The 5 T cell receptor beta chains listed next were all sequenced from one sample in a study of blood T cell repertoires in COVID-19. Only in-frame clones appear in the TCRdb table, and some are missing; sequencing was by immunoSEQ multiplex PCR. The table lists about 220,000 clones, roughly 84% of them singletons. The specimen sequenced was peripheral blood. These receptors all stem from a man aged 50 to 59 with active or convalescent COVID-19.

V and J are TRBV7-9 and TRBJ1-4; possibly TRBD1 for D (6 bases). Germline CDR1 reads SEHNR; CDR2 reads FQNEAQ (reference sequence). The CDR3 extends over 15 amino acids. Trimming stripped 0 bases from V and 6 bases from J, with 11 bases between. CDR3: CASSLATGSYEKLFF. CDR3 nucleotide sequence: TGTGCCAGCAGCTTAGCAACAGGGTCGTATGAAAAACTGTTTTTT.

This clone was recorded once. J is TRBJ1-1 and V is TRBV12-3 or TRBV12-4; weak D call: TRBD1 (6 bases). CDR3 length: 13 residues. V lost 9 bases, J lost 4 bases, and 15 bases lay in between. DNA for the CDR3: TGTGCCAGTCGGGAAGGGGGTGGCACTGAAGCTTTCTTT. This encodes CASREGGGTEAFF.

CDR3 amino acids: CASSSSYEQYF. The CDR3 coding sequence is TGTGCCAGCTCTTCTTCCTACGAGCAGTACTTC. V gene TRBV18 combines with J gene TRBJ2-7; D is uncertain. V lost 6 bases to trimming and J lost 1 base, with 4 bases between them. This CDR3 is 11 amino acids long. Germline values: CDR1 KGHSH, CDR2 LQKENI.

The V and J genes are TRBV5-1 and TRBJ1-4, with 7 bases aligning to TRBD1. The CDR3 covers 14 residues. J gave up 3 bases and V 4 bases, and 3 bases lay outside the gene matches. The V gene's germline CDR1 is SGHRS and CDR2 YFSETQ. In nucleotides, the CDR3 is TGCGCCAGCAGCCAGGGGGTCTCTAATGAAAAACTGTTTTTT. This sequence encodes CASSQGVSNEKLFF. Drawing the rest from reference TRBV5-1 and TRBJ1-4, the complete variable domain is KAGVTQTPRYLIKTRGQQVTLSCSPISGHRSVSWYQQTPGQGLQFLFEYFSETQRNKGNFPGRFSGRQFSNSRSEMNVSTLELGDSALYLCASSQGVSNEKLFFGSGTQLSVL.

The chain uses TRBV28 and TRBJ2-5; 7 nucleotides agree with TRBD2. CDR3 length equals 13 residues. Germline values: CDR1 MDHEN, CDR2 SYDVKM. With 7 bases clipped from V and 5 bases from J, the junction kept 7 bases outside the gene matches. CDR3 bases: TGTGCCAGCAAGGAGGGAGGGCGGGAGACCCAGTACTTC. Its translation: CASKEGGRETQYF.